The next 24 T cell receptor beta chains were all read from a single sample in a study of regulatory T cells in long-lasting Graves disease (dated by TCRdb to 2020 to 2022). The sample's time point label, decoded: newly diagnosed GD, antithyroid drugs for less than 3 months. RNA was extracted from PBMCs in TRIzol for both TCR sequencing and RNA sequencing. The library was produced with multiplex PCR. This sample was sequenced with an Illumina HiSeq 4000. CDR3 regions were amplified by Arm-PCR with iRepertoire HTBI primers to construct TCR beta libraries. TCRdb's own reprocessing of the public reads used fastp at Q25 and MiXCR and kept productive beta chains. Duplicate CDR3 protein sequences are folded into a single record with the most common DNA and genes. In all, the sample holds some 600,000 distinct CDR3 sequences, and 15% to 20% of those were seen once. The ten largest account for 12% of the sample.

These data also featured in a second study, about T cells in Graves' hyperthyroidism and ophthalmopathy.

The specimen comprised peripheral blood mononuclear cells (PBMCs), sampled at new diagnosis, from a patient treated with antithyroid drugs. Source of these receptors: a man aged 18 to 30 with Graves disease. Donor details come from another sample of the same person, matched by shared clones.

This clonotype was detected ten times or more. V and J are TRBV30 and TRBJ1-5; 7 positions match TRBD1. In germline, CDR1 is GTSNPN, CDR2 SVGIG (reference sequence). After removal of 1 base from V and 6 bases from J, the junction contained 6 bases not matched to a gene. This CDR3 is 14 amino acids long. The CDR3 DNA reads TGTGCCTGGAGTGGACAGGGCGGGGCTCAGCCCCAGCATTTT. Protein: CAWSGQGGAQPQHF.

This clonotype has ten or more counts. The chain employs TRBV20-1 and TRBJ2-1; D is unresolved. Per germline, CDR1 DFQATT and CDR2 SNEGSKA (reference sequence). This CDR3 spans 13 amino acids. The V gene lost 4 bases and the J gene lost 4 bases, with 11 bases spanning the gap. The CDR3 DNA reads as TGCAGTGCTATCATTTCAACGTACAATGAGCAGTTCTTC. Amino acid sequence: CSAIISTYNEQFF.

The chain's CDR3 is CASSQGVWGTEAFF. In nucleotides, the CDR3 is TGTGCCAGCAGCCAGGGGGTATGGGGCACTGAAGCTTTCTTT. The rearrangement uses TRBV6-1 and TRBJ1-1, with TRBD1 identical over 7 bases. This CDR3 comprises 14 residues. V lost 6 bases, J lost 4 bases, and 8 bases stayed unmatched. Looked up from germline, CDR1 is MNHNS and CDR2 is SASEGT.

As regards this clonotype: This may be a read error, as it is one base from a much larger clone. The V gene is TRBV7-2, the J gene TRBJ2-2; 7 positions agree with TRBD2. The CDR3 runs to 15 residues. Germline CDR1 SGHTA, CDR2 FQGNSA. The CDR3 sequence: CVSSDGTTLPGELFF. CDR3 nucleotide sequence: TGTGTCAGCAGCGACGGGACTACCCTCCCCGGGGAGCTGTTTTTT.

This chain joins TRBV5-1 and TRBJ2-2, with 9 bases identical to TRBD1. CDR1 and CDR2 (germline): SGHRS, YFSETQ. With 4 bases clipped from V and 1 base from J, the junction kept 5 bases outside the gene matches. The CDR3 is 16 residues long. The DNA for the CDR3 is TGCGCCAGCAGCCCCCGGGACAGGGAGAACACCGGGGAGCTGTTTTTT. Translated, it gives CASSPRDRENTGELFF.

In this sample, this clonotype turned up many times. The CDR3 loop is CAWSTGTFNNEQFF. CDR3 in DNA: TGTGCCTGGAGTACCGGGACATTTAACAATGAGCAGTTCTTC. The chain joins TRBV30 to TRBJ2-1, with a possible D match to TRBD1 (6 bases). V gave up 2 bases and J gave up 5 bases, with 13 bases separating them. The CDR3 extends over 14 amino acids. Per germline, CDR1 GTSNPN and CDR2 SVGIG (reference sequence).

The chain joins TRBV20-1 to TRBJ1-4; a weak D match, TRBD1 (5 bases). The germline V and J ends were trimmed by 6 bases and 7 bases, with 24 bases remaining between them. Per the germline V gene, CDR1 is DFQATT and CDR2 is SNEGSKA (reference sequence). There are 16 residues in the CDR3. CDR3 sequence (DNA): TGCAGTGCCCCCAGATCTAGGGACGTAGAGGTTGAAAAACTGTTTTTT. It yields the protein CSAPRSRDVEVEKLFF.

This chain connects TRBV5-6 to TRBJ1-4; D perhaps matches TRBD1 (5 bases). The CDR3 totals 15 residues. Trimming pared 2 bases from V and 0 bases from J, leaving 8 bases between. CDR1 is SGHDT, CDR2 YYEEEE, per germline. In DNA, the CDR3 is TGTGCCAGCAGCTTACAGGCATCAACTAATGAAAAACTGTTTTTT. Protein product: CASSLQASTNEKLFF.

This clonotype was seen only a few times. The chain combines TRBV27 with TRBJ2-2, with 7 nucleotides matching TRBD2. The CDR3 totals 13 residues. Germline V CDR1 and CDR2: MNHEY, SMNVEV (reference sequence). The trim removed 4 bases at V and 6 bases at J, leaving 2 bases unmatched. DNA of the CDR3: TGTGCCAGCAGTTCACGGGAGGCCGGGGAGCTGTTTTTT. Residues: CASSSREAGELFF.

This clonotype was counted a few times. The rearrangement links TRBV28 to TRBJ1-5; D is possibly TRBD1 (6 bases). This CDR3 has 15 amino acids. The V end lost 6 bases, the J end lost 1 base, and 13 bases lay between the germline ends. CDR1 MDHEN and CDR2 SYDVKM come from the germline V gene. The CDR3 sequence: CASRKQGNSNQPQHF. The DNA for the CDR3 is TGTGCCAGCAGGAAACAGGGTAACAGCAATCAGCCCCAGCATTTT.

This sequence joins TRBV18 and TRBJ1-3; 7 positions match TRBD1. CDR1 is KGHSH, CDR2 LQKENI, per germline. The V and J ends lost 6 bases and 1 base, in that order; junction bases with no gene match: 6. There are 15 residues in the CDR3. The CDR3 bases are TGTGCCAGCTCGTCTACAGGGGAATCTGGAAACACCATATATTTT. Translation: CASSSTGESGNTIYF.

The sample holds many counts of this clonotype. The genes are TRBV7-2 and TRBJ2-5; TRBD2 matches at 13 bases. The CDR3 has 17 amino acids. The junction had 9 bases not matched to a gene; V was cut back by 3 bases and J by 5 bases. The V gene's germline CDR1 is SGHTA and CDR2 FQGNSA. CDR3 sequence: CASSFSSGLAGLETQYF. In nucleotides, the CDR3 is TGTGCCAGCAGCTTCAGCTCGGGACTAGCGGGACTGGAGACCCAGTACTTC.

This clonotype has more than one count but fewer than ten. V and J are TRBV20-1 and TRBJ2-6, with TRBD1 matching 9 bases. After removal of 2 bases from V and 2 bases from J, the junction contained 13 bases not matched to a gene. This CDR3 has 19 residues. Germline V gene data show CDR1 as DFQATT and CDR2 as SNEGSKA (reference sequence). CDR3 nucleotides: TGCAGTGCTAGATTCCGGGACAGGGAAGGATTGGCTGGGGCCAACGTCCTGACTTTC. Amino acids: CSARFRDREGLAGANVLTF.

The rearrangement joins TRBV29-1 to TRBJ2-1; D may be TRBD1 (5 bases). The germline CDR1 and CDR2 sequences are SQVTM and ANQGSEA. V gave up 6 bases and J gave up 3 bases, with 21 bases separating them. The CDR3 has 16 amino acids. CDR3 in amino acids: CSVDDLGRPSYNEQFF. CDR3 coding DNA: TGCAGCGTGGATGACCTGGGGCGCCCGAGCTACAATGAGCAGTTCTTC.

As regards this clonotype: A much bigger clone sits one base away, suggesting this may be a read error. The chain combines TRBV27 with TRBJ2-5; D may match TRBD1 or TRBD2 (6 bases each). There are 14 residues in the CDR3. Germline-derived CDR1 and CDR2 are MNHEY and SMNVEV (reference sequence). The CDR3 DNA sequence: TGTGCCAGCAGACCAAACGGGGGCACAGAGACCCGGTACTTC. Translating gives CASRPNGGTETRYF.

This clonotype was detected many times. V and J are TRBV6-2 or TRBV6-3 and TRBJ2-7; 7 bases fit TRBD2. Per germline, CDR1 MNHEY and CDR2 SVGEGT. This CDR3 is 15 amino acids long. The ends lost 5 bases at V and 3 bases at J; junction bases unmatched: 10. DNA of the CDR3: TGTGCCAGCAGTGACACGGCGGGAGAGGACTACGAGCAGTACTTC. Protein product: CASSDTAGEDYEQYF.

The CDR3: CASSDEGGSSYEQYF. In DNA, the CDR3 is TGTGCCAGCAGTGACGAGGGGGGGAGCTCCTACGAGCAGTACTTC. The V and J genes are TRBV6-1 and TRBJ2-7, with D possibly matching TRBD2 (7 bases). The germline V and J ends were trimmed by 3 bases and 0 bases, with 12 bases remaining between them. This CDR3 comprises 15 residues. Germline V gene data show CDR1 as MNHNS and CDR2 as SASEGT.

In its sample, this clonotype was seen a few times. J is TRBJ2-5 and V is TRBV30, with TRBD1 matching over 11 bases. This CDR3 has 14 amino acids. Looked up from germline, CDR1 is GTSNPN and CDR2 is SVGIG (reference sequence). V gave up 0 bases and J gave up 4 bases; unmatched junction bases: 1. CDR3 region: CAWSVGQGGETQYF. The CDR3 region has the DNA TGTGCCTGGAGTGTGGGACAGGGGGGAGAGACCCAGTACTTC.

This clonotype was counted many times. The chain combines TRBV2 with TRBJ2-2, with TRBD2 as a possible D gene (5 bases). Trimming pared 3 bases from V and 6 bases from J, leaving 17 bases between. The CDR3 extends over 16 amino acids. From germline, CDR1 is SNHLY and CDR2 FYNNEI. The CDR3 DNA sequence: TGTGCCAGCAGTGACTCTAGCTTTGTGAGCGCCGGGGAGCTGTTTTTT. It encodes CASSDSSFVSAGELFF. Using reference TRBV2 and TRBJ2-2 for the parts outside the CDR3, the full variable domain is EPEVTQTPSHQVTQMGQEVILRCVPISNHLYFYWYRQILGQKVEFLVSFYNNEISEKSEIFDDQFSVERPDGSNFTLKIRSTKLEDSAMYFCASSDSSFVSAGELFFGEGSRLTVL.

The chain carries TRBV28 and TRBJ2-1, with D perhaps being TRBD1 or TRBD2 (5 bases each). Germline-derived CDR1 and CDR2 are MDHEN and SYDVKM. The CDR3 consists of 17 residues. Trimming removed 5 bases at V and 0 bases at J, with 17 bases between. This chain's CDR3 is CASSEGFGGVSYNEQFF. In DNA form, the CDR3 reads TGTGCCAGCAGTGAGGGGTTTGGTGGGGTCTCCTACAATGAGCAGTTCTTC.

This clonotype was found many times. V and J are TRBV27 and TRBJ2-7; D unresolved. The V and J ends lost 6 bases and 2 bases respectively, with 17 bases between them. The CDR3 extends over 15 amino acids. CDR1 and CDR2 (germline): MNHEY, SMNVEV (reference sequence). This CDR3 reads CASSSATTNPYEQYF. CDR3 sequence (DNA): TGTGCCAGCAGCTCCGCGACAACTAATCCCTACGAGCAGTACTTC.

This clonotype appeared a few times. The V and J genes are TRBV5-6 and TRBJ1-2; D is uncertain. Germline V CDR1 and CDR2: SGHDT, YYEEEE. V was trimmed by 4 bases and J by 0 bases, leaving 13 bases between them. The CDR3 is 15 amino acids. The CDR3 nucleotides read TGTGCCAGCAGCCCCCGCAAGGCATCTAACTATGGCTACACCTTC. Protein product: CASSPRKASNYGYTF.

The chain links TRBV20-1 to TRBJ1-2, with D perhaps TRBD1 (5 bases). V was clipped by 3 bases and J by 4 bases, with 21 bases between them. From germline, CDR1 is DFQATT and CDR2 SNEGSKA (reference sequence). The CDR3 loop spans 16 amino acids. The CDR3 DNA sequence: TGCAGTGCTAGCGCGGGGGGACTCAAAGGGCGCTATGGCTACACCTTC. Translating gives CSASAGGLKGRYGYTF.

V gene TRBV6-2 or TRBV6-3 combines with J gene TRBJ1-2; 9 bases match TRBD1. CDR1 is MNHEY, CDR2 SVGEGT, per germline. The CDR3 extends over 16 amino acids. With 2 bases clipped from V and 3 bases from J, the junction kept 7 bases outside the gene matches. The CDR3 loop reads CASSYLTGQGYYGYTF. CDR3 DNA: TGTGCCAGCAGTTACCTAACCGGACAGGGGTACTATGGCTACACCTTC.